This T cell receptor beta chain comes out of a study of T cells in Graves' hyperthyroidism and ophthalmopathy. Study findings and constraints: The model identified upcoming ophthalmopathy a median 6.5 months ahead of onset.

A word on this clonotype: Its antigen remains unknown.

Template material for amplifying TCR beta CDR3 regions consisted of RNA transcripts. The HTBI primer set served for first-round RT-PCR of the TCR CDR3. TCRdb re-derived calls from the multiplex PCR reads in MiXCR, one entry per CDR3 protein. The table shows some 700,000 distinct CDR3 sequences, with about 18% occurring only once. Subjects aged 18 to 65 presented with newly diagnosed hyperthyroidism of less than 2 months' duration. V lost 8 bases, J lost 0 bases, and 13 bases lay in between. Germline lookup yields CDR1 SNHLY and CDR2 FYNNEI. The CDR3 contains 14 residues. The J gene is TRBJ2-5, the V gene TRBV2; possibly TRBD2 for D (6 bases). The clonotype was recovered from a man aged 50 or older with Graves' hyperthyroidism. The source material was blood. The CDR3 DNA reads as TGTGCCAGCGGAGGGGCGTTTTACCAAGAGACCCAGTACTTC. It translates to CASGGAFYQETQYF.